This T cell receptor beta chain came from a study of blood T cell repertoires in COVID-19. Study-level information: T cells, B-cell-depleted T cells, or PBMCs provided the cDNA or gDNA that served as material.

Researchers sorted participants into cohorts using their self-reported clinical history. In the source study's methods: Reference gene primer amplification gave estimated nucleated cell counts. Profiled with immunoSEQ multiplex PCR; TCRdb holds only in-frame clones, not every one. V and J calls and clone size follow that table, whereas D and trimming were derived from the DNA. The data show a few hundred thousand clones, 75% to 90% seen once. This CDR3 has 15 amino acids. Trimming cost V 3 bases and J 0 bases, with 9 bases left between them. CDR1 and CDR2 (germline): SNHLY, FYNNEI. Sequenced: PBMCs or T cells enriched from blood (not recorded which). The genes are TRBV2 and TRBJ1-5, with a possible D match to TRBD1 (5 bases). This sequence originates from a man aged 25-40 years who had recovered from COVID-19. This chain's CDR3 is CASSDAGDSNQPQHF. In DNA form, the CDR3 reads TGTGCCAGCAGTGACGCGGGGGATAGCAATCAGCCCCAGCATTTT.